Given below is one T cell receptor (beta chain) in context. Its antigen is not known. This sample stems from a study of cytomegalovirus exposure and HLA in healthy donors. Turning to the study itself: Early release data held approximately 81 million unique TCRs from HLA-typed donors. Study findings and constraints: Under in vitro conditions, a few CMV-associated chains were confirmed as specific for CMV antigens. Most TCRs appeared rarely, but some public TCRs recurred in many donors.

In the PCR, 60 Vbeta and 13 Jbeta primers were used. Measured with immunoSEQ multiplex PCR; TCRdb has only the in-frame clones, and not every one. The sample carries 90,000 to 120,000 clones, 65% to 80% recorded once. V gave up 5 bases and J gave up 5 bases; unmatched junction bases: 8. The germline V gene has CDR1 MGHRA and CDR2 YSYEKL. The CDR3 extends over 15 amino acids. The rearrangement joins TRBV4-1 to TRBJ2-2; 7 nucleotides align to TRBD2. The TCR originated in a male donor in good health and CMV-seronegative. The sequencing sample was made of PBMCs. CDR3 residues: CASSTHPGGTGELFF. The CDR3 nucleotides are TGCGCCAGCAGCACCCATCCCGGGGGGACCGGGGAGCTGTTTTTT.